This T cell receptor beta chain was observed in a study of T cell responses to AZD1222 COVID-19 vaccine. V dropped 8 bases and J dropped 5 bases, with 15 bases sitting between them. The CDR3 spans 14 residues. Per germline, CDR1 MGHDK and CDR2 SYGVNS. Using immunoSEQ multiplex PCR, the repertoire was profiled, and TCRdb retains in-frame clones only, with some absent. The sample has tens of thousands of clones, 85% seen once. The material sequenced was peripheral blood, taken on day 0 of AZD1222 vaccination. This sequence originates from an adult in good health. This chain joins TRBV25-1 and TRBJ2-2; D might be TRBD2 (6 bases). The CDR3 region is CASRRDSLTGELFF. CDR3 DNA: TGTGCCAGCCGCAGGGACTCCCTAACCGGGGAGCTGTTTTTT. Combining the CDR3 with reference TRBV25-1 and TRBJ2-2 gives the whole variable domain EADIYQTPRYLVIGTGKKITLECSQTMGHDKMYWYQQDPGMELHLIHYSYGVNSTEKGDLSSESTVSRIRTEHFPLTLESARPSHTSQYLCASRRDSLTGELFFGEGSRLTVL.